These 10 T cell receptor beta chains share one sample of origin, sequenced in a study of tumor-infiltrating lymphocytes in primary liver carcinoma. Unsorted whole blood served as the source of blood RNA, and germline DNA was extracted as well. Researchers generated TCR beta cDNA from approximately 450 ng of total RNA, relying on a constant-region primer. Generation of the TCR beta libraries relied on three nested multiplex PCR rounds using slightly modified ARM-PCR. With TRBV1-TRBV30 forward primers and a C-beta reverse primer, the first two PCR rounds were run for roughly 10 cycles each. TCRdb reanalysed the multiplex PCR reads using MiXCR and keeps one entry per CDR3 protein. The data contain approximately 320,000 distinct CDR3 sequences, around three fifths of them singletons. Sequenced sample: peripheral blood. These receptors originate from a woman younger than 45 with primary liver carcinoma and hepatitis B virus infection.

There are many counts of this clonotype. The V call is TRBV6-1, the J call TRBJ2-3, with 13 bases aligning to TRBD2. The junction had 6 bases not matched to a gene; V was cut back by 6 bases and J by 6 bases. The CDR3 has 15 residues. Looked up from germline, CDR1 is MNHNS and CDR2 is SASEGT. In DNA form, the CDR3 reads TGTGCCAGCAGGGGCACTAGCGGGAGGGCGGATACGCAGTATTTT. As protein: CASRGTSGRADTQYF.

The chain joins TRBV5-6 to TRBJ1-5; possible D gene TRBD1, 6 bases. The germline gives CDR1 SGHDT, CDR2 YYEEEE. The CDR3 is 15 amino acids. Trimming took 1 base from V and 2 from J, leaving 10 bases between them. The CDR3 is CASSLRAGGNQPQHF. CDR3 DNA sequence: TGTGCCAGCAGCTTGAGGGCAGGGGGCAATCAGCCCCAGCATTTT.

Of note for this clonotype: Relative to the germline gene, one junction end is altered; a read error may explain this. V usage is TRBV5-1 and J usage is TRBJ2-3; 7 bases match TRBD2. There are 17 residues in the CDR3. Germline CDR1 reads SGHRS; CDR2 reads YFSETQ. The CDR3 protein is CASSLGEGLAGLATQYF. CDR3 nucleotide sequence: TGCGCCAGCAGTTTGGGGGAGGGCCTGGCGGGCTTAGCTACGCAGTATTTT.

This chain joins TRBV6-5 and TRBJ1-2; no firm D call. Germline CDR1 MNHEY, CDR2 SVGAGI. The V end was cut by 10 bases, the J end by 4 bases, with 16 bases between. This CDR3 is 13 amino acids long. CDR3 in DNA: TGTGCCAACACCACGACGGCAGCCTATGGCTACACCTTC. This translates into CANTTTAAYGYTF.

Turning to this clonotype: Being one base from a much bigger clone, this may be a read error. The chain recombines TRBV6-6 with TRBJ2-5; TRBD2 aligns across 13 bases. The CDR3 is 15 amino acids. CDR1 and CDR2 from the germline V gene are MNHNY and SVGAGI (reference sequence). The CDR3 region is CAATSGRGGAETRYF. CDR3 DNA sequence: TGTGCCGCAACTAGCGGGAGGGGGGGGGCTGAGACCCGGTACTTC.

This clonotype occurred a few times. This rearrangement joins TRBV10-2 to TRBJ2-5; 9 bases are a match to TRBD1. The CDR3 is 14 residues long. CDR1 is WSHSY and CDR2 is SAAADI in the germline V gene. J lost 7 bases, V lost 8 bases, and 11 bases had no gene match. The CDR3 DNA reads TGCGCCAGCCGGGACAGGGACGGTTCGGGGACCCAGTACTTC. Residues: CASRDRDGSGTQYF.

Worth noting for this clonotype: A read error may explain this, as a much larger clone is one base away. The rearrangement joins TRBV6-6 to TRBJ1-2, with D perhaps matching TRBD1 (6 bases). CDR1 is MNHNY, CDR2 SVGAGI, per germline (reference sequence). The CDR3 covers 13 residues. The DNA of the CDR3 is TGTGGCAGCACCTTTAAAGGGGGTGGCGGCTACACCTTC. It yields the protein CGSTFKGGGGYTF.

V gene TRBV29-1 combines with J gene TRBJ2-1; D unclear. V was trimmed by 6 bases and J by 11 bases, leaving 20 bases between them. The CDR3 is 13 residues long. Per germline, CDR1 SQVTM and CDR2 ANQGSEA. DNA for the CDR3: TGCAGCGTCCTGGCCCCGTTTTCCCCACAGCAGTTCTTC. This codes for CSVLAPFSPQQFF.

With regard to this clonotype: A clone one base away is much larger, so this may be a read error. The rearrangement uses TRBV12-3 or TRBV12-4 and TRBJ2-3; 7 positions match TRBD1. V shed 5 bases, J shed 8 bases, and the junction held 10 bases outside the gene matches. This CDR3 region has 14 residues. CDR3 sequence: CASSQTGAAVTQYF. Written as DNA, the CDR3 is TGTGCCAGCAGTCAAACAGGGGCCGCCGTTACGCAGTATTTT.

The CDR3 reads CASSSLAGRGISEQFF. CDR3 bases: TGTGCCAGCAGCTCATTGGCCGGACGGGGTATCAGTGAACAGTTCTTC. The chain couples TRBV11-1 to TRBJ2-1; possibly TRBD2 for D (5 bases). The CDR3 is made up of 16 amino acids. V shed 4 bases and J shed 13 bases, with 26 bases lying between them. The germline gives CDR1 SGHAT, CDR2 FQDESV (reference sequence).